Listed below are T cell receptor beta chains from one sample, sequenced in a study of PD-1 blockade in mismatch repair-deficient tumors. Repertoires were generated with immunoSEQ multiplex PCR, while TCRdb's copy carries only in-frame clones and drops some. The repertoire consists of some 110,000 clones, with about 83% occurring once and the leading ten covering 4.5% to 5.5%. The input for sequencing was peripheral blood, taken 60 weeks after starting pembrolizumab. These receptors all come from an adult with mismatch repair-deficient cancer. Both conserved end residues are part of each CDR3. The order of the fields is J gene, V gene, D gene, CDR3 protein. D genes are given only for firm matches.

TRBJ2-1 | TRBV27 | NA | CASSPFGSYNEQFF
TRBJ1-1 | TRBV7-9 | NA | CASSSLGGANTEAFF
TRBJ1-3 | TRBV5-1 | NA | CASSFGSSSGNTIYF
TRBJ1-5 | TRBV7-2 | NA | CASSLQGYNQPQHF
TRBJ1-5 | TRBV15 | NA | CATSRGQTNQPQHF
TRBJ2-1 | TRBV7-9 | NA | CASGDYNEQFF
TRBJ2-3 | TRBV4-3 | TRBD2 | CASSLSGRAEDTQYF
TRBJ2-1 | TRBV5-4 | TRBD2 | CASRPGSGTSRNEQFF
TRBJ2-1 | TRBV6-6 | TRBD2 | CASTIAASGRRGEQFF
TRBJ2-3 | TRBV27 | NA | CASSVKDTQYF
TRBJ1-2 | TRBV6-5 | NA | CATYGSNGYTF
TRBJ1-3 | TRBV7-6 | TRBD1 | CASSPTGTGRNTIYF
TRBJ2-7 | TRBV27 | TRBD1 | CASSLSTGGEQYF
TRBJ1-5 | TRBV7-9 | NA | CASSSSGGSQPQHF
TRBJ2-3 | TRBV6-1 | NA | CASKLTDTQYF
TRBJ2-1 | TRBV5-8 | TRBD1 | CASSTGGIFEQFF
TRBJ2-7 | TRBV7-2 | NA | CASSDGQRGEQYF
TRBJ1-2 | TRBV7-9 | NA | CASSYGGGGGGYTF
TRBJ1-2 | TRBV28 | TRBD1 | CASSAGQRGYTF
TRBJ1-2 | TRBV7-9 | NA | CASSSGSDFNYGYTF
TRBJ2-7 | TRBV25-1 | TRBD1 | CASSGLNLWTGDYEQYF
TRBJ2-2 | TRBV16 | NA | CASSRLADRELFF
TRBJ2-1 | TRBV6-5 | TRBD2 | CASSLAGAKNEQFF
TRBJ1-2 | TRBV11-2 | NA | CASSLQRIGGYGYTF